These 24 T cell receptor beta chains originate from one sample sequenced in a study of blood T cell repertoires in COVID-19. Only in-frame clones appear in the TCRdb table, and some are missing; sequencing was by immunoSEQ multiplex PCR. The sample lists under 350,000 clones; around 84% were seen once. Source material: PBMCs or T cells enriched from blood (not recorded which). The receptors were gathered from a man in his thirties or forties who had recovered from COVID-19.

The gene calls are TRBV24-1 and TRBJ1-5; perhaps TRBD1 as D (5 bases). Trimming took 5 bases from V and 0 from J, leaving 7 bases between them. The germline V gene has CDR1 KGHDR and CDR2 SFDVKD. The CDR3 is 14 residues long. In nucleotides, the CDR3 is TGTGCCACCAGTGGGGGGGATAGCAATCAGCCCCAGCATTTT. This gives the protein CATSGGDSNQPQHF.

The DNA of the CDR3 is TGTGCCAGCTCACCACCTGGAGCCATCTCTGGAAACACCATATATTTT. This encodes CASSPPGAISGNTIYF. V gene TRBV18 combines with J gene TRBJ1-3; D uncertain. CDR3 length: 16 amino acids. The germline gives CDR1 KGHSH, CDR2 LQKENI. The germline V and J ends were trimmed by 0 bases and 0 bases, with 9 bases remaining between them.

The chain employs TRBV6-1 and TRBJ2-3, with D possibly TRBD2 on 6 matching bases. Germline CDR1 reads MNHNS; CDR2 reads SASEGT. Trimming took 1 base from V and 1 from J, leaving 9 bases between them. The CDR3 spans 15 residues. The CDR3 loop is CASSEEVAGTDTQYF. The CDR3 coding sequence is TGTGCCAGCAGTGAAGAAGTAGCGGGCACAGATACGCAGTATTTT.

The J gene is TRBJ2-7, the V gene TRBV7-9; TRBD1 aligns across 9 bases. The CDR3 covers 14 residues. The germline CDR1 and CDR2 sequences are SEHNR and FQNEAQ (reference sequence). V lost 4 bases, J lost 7 bases, and 8 bases stayed unmatched. The CDR3 DNA follows: TGTGCCAGCAGCTCGAACAGGGGGCGACAAGAGCAGTACTTC. Translating gives CASSSNRGRQEQYF.

The J gene is TRBJ1-4, the V gene TRBV7-8, with 7 bases matching TRBD1. V was pared by 5 bases and J by 2 bases, with 14 bases of the junction left unmatched. The CDR3 is 18 amino acids. CDR1 and CDR2 (germline): SGHVS, FQNEAQ. This CDR3 reads CASSPQQGVKGTNEKLFF. DNA for the CDR3: TGTGCCAGCAGCCCCCAGCAGGGGGTAAAGGGGACTAATGAAAAACTGTTTTTT.

This chain links TRBV29-1 with TRBJ2-1; weak D call: TRBD2 (6 bases). Germline V gene data show CDR1 as SQVTM and CDR2 as ANQGSEA. This CDR3 has 15 amino acids. V gave up 5 bases and J gave up 0 bases, with 14 bases separating them. The CDR3 sequence is CSVFGGGSSYNEQFF. CDR3 sequence (DNA): TGCAGCGTTTTCGGAGGAGGGAGCTCCTACAATGAGCAGTTCTTC.

This clone was detected a few times. V gene TRBV5-4 combines with J gene TRBJ2-1; no clear D gene. V lost 4 bases, J lost 0 bases, and 11 bases lay in between. Germline V lookup: CDR1 SGHNT, CDR2 YYREEE (reference sequence). The CDR3 is 15 residues long. The CDR3 DNA sequence: TGTGCCAGCAGCGCCGCGCGAAGCTCCTACAATGAGCAGTTCTTC. The encoded protein is CASSAARSSYNEQFF.

This chain uses TRBV7-2 with TRBJ1-2, with D hard to call. The CDR3 length is 15 residues. V lost 1 base to trimming and J lost 4 bases, with 13 bases between them. CDR1 SGHTA and CDR2 FQGNSA come from the germline V gene. The CDR3: CASSLEQISVYGYTF. CDR3 nucleotides: TGTGCCAGCAGCTTAGAACAGATCAGTGTCTATGGCTACACCTTC.

The rearrangement links TRBV6-5 to TRBJ1-2; D gene uncertain. The CDR3 length is 15 residues. Trimming shortened V by 6 bases and J by 1 base, and 15 bases separated the two germline ends. CDR1 is MNHEY and CDR2 is SVGAGI in the germline V gene. The CDR3 region is CASSRGRTGNYGYTF. The CDR3 DNA follows: TGTGCCAGCAGCCGGGGAAGGACGGGTAACTATGGCTACACCTTC.

The gene calls are TRBV5-5 and TRBJ2-5; TRBD2 matches at 10 bases. The CDR3 is 16 residues long. The ends lost 5 bases at V and 5 bases at J; junction bases unmatched: 12. The V gene's germline CDR1 is SGHKS and CDR2 YYEKEE (reference sequence). The CDR3 loop reads CASSHLAGEGLETQYF. The CDR3 nucleotides read TGTGCCAGCAGTCACCTAGCGGGAGAGGGGTTGGAGACCCAGTACTTC.

The V call is TRBV30, the J call TRBJ1-2; 8 bases fit TRBD1. The CDR3 is 11 amino acids. Germline V CDR1 and CDR2: GTSNPN, SVGIG (reference sequence). The J segment lost 8 bases and the V segment lost 2 bases, leaving 1 base of the junction unmatched. In DNA, the CDR3 is TGTGCCTGGAGTACAGGGGGAGGCTACACCTTC. It encodes CAWSTGGGYTF.

This chain links TRBV18 with TRBJ1-4, with D perhaps TRBD1 (5 bases). V was trimmed by 2 bases and J by 4 bases, leaving 8 bases between them. Per germline, CDR1 KGHSH and CDR2 LQKENI. This CDR3 comprises 14 residues. CDR3 protein: CASSPLRGNEKLFF. CDR3 coding DNA: TGTGCCAGCTCACCATTAAGGGGTAATGAAAAACTGTTTTTT.

The sample holds many counts of this clone. The chain uses TRBV3-1 (or the pseudogene TRBV3-2) and TRBJ2-2, with 12 bases lining up with TRBD2. The junction had 8 bases not matched to a gene; V was cut back by 2 bases and J by 1 base. Per the germline V gene, CDR1 is LGHDT and CDR2 is YNNKEL (reference sequence). The CDR3 is 19 amino acids. Here the CDR3 reads CASSQFGLAGIRNTGELFF. In DNA, the CDR3 is TGTGCCAGCAGCCAATTTGGACTAGCGGGGATTCGGAACACCGGGGAGCTGTTTTTT.

This chain joins TRBV5-1 and TRBJ1-6; weak D call: TRBD1 (6 bases). V lost 4 bases and J 7 bases, leaving 21 bases between the germline ends. The CDR3 consists of 17 residues. The germline V gene has CDR1 SGHRS and CDR2 YFSETQ. The CDR3: CASSRPIGGKDNSPLHF. CDR3 DNA: TGCGCCAGCAGCCGGCCAATAGGGGGAAAGGACAATTCACCCCTCCACTTT.

V and J are TRBV5-1 and TRBJ1-1; D unclear. Trimming removed 7 bases at V and 5 bases at J, with 15 bases between. The CDR3 totals 13 residues. Germline V lookup: CDR1 SGHRS, CDR2 YFSETQ. The CDR3, as DNA: TGCGCCAGCCACTTTGGCGGGGAAACTGAAGCTTTCTTT. Translating gives CASHFGGETEAFF.

The chain employs TRBV9 and TRBJ1-4, with D possibly being TRBD1 (6 bases). CDR3 size: 16 residues. Germline lookup yields CDR1 SGDLS and CDR2 YYNGEE. The V end lost 3 bases, the J end lost 8 bases, and 20 bases lay between the germline ends. Written as DNA, the CDR3 is TGTGCCAGCAGCGGAAAAGAGGGGGGGTTTGGGGAAAAACTGTTTTTT. Encoded protein: CASSGKEGGFGEKLFF.

This chain joins TRBV2 and TRBJ2-1; 9 nucleotides agree with TRBD2. The CDR3 spans 15 residues. Germline CDR1 SNHLY, CDR2 FYNNEI. The V segment lost 6 bases and the J segment 4 bases; nucleotides outside the gene matches: 7. The CDR3 spells CASSPSGGLYNEQFF. CDR3 in DNA: TGTGCCAGCAGCCCCAGCGGGGGGCTGTACAATGAGCAGTTCTTC.

V usage is TRBV19 and J usage is TRBJ2-1, with D uncertain. This CDR3 contains 16 residues. The germline V gene has CDR1 LNHDA and CDR2 SQIVND (reference sequence). V was clipped by 7 bases and J by 8 bases, with 24 bases between them. The CDR3 sequence is CASTPVFRKIVHEQFF. Written as DNA, the CDR3 is TGTGCCAGTACCCCGGTCTTTCGTAAAATTGTCCATGAGCAGTTCTTC.

V is TRBV5-4 and J is TRBJ1-1; D gene unclear. Trimming shortened V by 0 bases and J by 4 bases, and 10 bases separated the two germline ends. This CDR3 is 14 amino acids long. CDR1 and CDR2 from the germline V gene are SGHNT and YYREEE (reference sequence). In nucleotides, the CDR3 is TGTGCCAGCAGCTTGGCCGGTTTTAGCACTGAAGCTTTCTTT. Amino acids: CASSLAGFSTEAFF.

V gene TRBV12-3 or TRBV12-4 combines with J gene TRBJ2-1; D may be TRBD2 (5 bases). The CDR3 extends over 13 amino acids. Trimming pared 2 bases from V and 9 bases from J, leaving 11 bases between. The DNA for the CDR3 is TGTGCCAGCAGTTTATCGAGGGTCGCTGAGCAGTTCTTC. The encoded protein is CASSLSRVAEQFF.

The DNA of the CDR3 is TGCGCCAGCAGCCGGGACAGCTACTACGAGCAGTACTTC. The encoded protein is CASSRDSYYEQYF. The V call is TRBV4-1, the J call TRBJ2-7, with TRBD1 matching over 7 bases. V was pared by 4 bases and J by 3 bases, with 3 bases of the junction left unmatched. Germline V gene sequence: CDR1 MGHRA, CDR2 YSYEKL. The CDR3 extends over 13 amino acids.

This clone occurred a few times. This chain connects TRBV25-1 to TRBJ1-6; possible D gene TRBD1, 5 bases. Per germline, CDR1 MGHDK and CDR2 SYGVNS. V was clipped by 7 bases and J by 5 bases, with 15 bases between them. CDR3 length: 15 amino acids. The CDR3 DNA follows: TGTGCCAGCAACCCCCAGGGTACGAATAATTCACCCCTCCACTTT. It yields the protein CASNPQGTNNSPLHF.

The chain combines TRBV5-1 with TRBJ1-1; D gene uncertain. Germline V gene data show CDR1 as SGHRS and CDR2 as YFSETQ. Trimming stripped 1 base from V and 3 bases from J, with 7 bases between. The CDR3 has 13 amino acids. CDR3: CASSLFGDTEAFF. The DNA of the CDR3 is TGCGCCAGCAGCTTGTTTGGAGACACTGAAGCTTTCTTT.

The genes are TRBV9 and TRBJ2-7; D unclear. This CDR3 spans 14 amino acids. V was pared by 4 bases and J by 2 bases, with 13 bases between. The V gene's germline CDR1 is SGDLS and CDR2 YYNGEE. As DNA, the CDR3 is TGTGCCAGCAGCCCCCTCGCCGGAGCCTACGAGCAGTACTTC. It encodes CASSPLAGAYEQYF.